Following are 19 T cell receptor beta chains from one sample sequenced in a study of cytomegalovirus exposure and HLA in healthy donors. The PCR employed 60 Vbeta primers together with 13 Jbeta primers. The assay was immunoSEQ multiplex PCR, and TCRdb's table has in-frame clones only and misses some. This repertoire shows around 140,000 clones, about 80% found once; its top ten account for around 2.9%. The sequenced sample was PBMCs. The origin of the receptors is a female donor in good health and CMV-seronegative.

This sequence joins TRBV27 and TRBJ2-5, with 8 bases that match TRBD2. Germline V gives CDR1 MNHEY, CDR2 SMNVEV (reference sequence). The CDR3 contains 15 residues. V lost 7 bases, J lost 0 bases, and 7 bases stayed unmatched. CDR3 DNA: TGTGCCAGCACCTCTTCGGGAGGGAACCAAGAGACCCAGTACTTC. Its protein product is CASTSSGGNQETQYF.

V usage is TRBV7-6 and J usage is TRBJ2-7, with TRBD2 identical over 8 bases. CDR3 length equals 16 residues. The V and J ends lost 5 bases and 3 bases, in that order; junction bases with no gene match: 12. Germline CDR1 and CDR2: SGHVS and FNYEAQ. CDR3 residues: CASSNSGSRGGYEQYF. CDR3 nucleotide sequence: TGTGCCAGCAGCAACAGCGGGAGTAGGGGAGGCTACGAGCAGTACTTC.

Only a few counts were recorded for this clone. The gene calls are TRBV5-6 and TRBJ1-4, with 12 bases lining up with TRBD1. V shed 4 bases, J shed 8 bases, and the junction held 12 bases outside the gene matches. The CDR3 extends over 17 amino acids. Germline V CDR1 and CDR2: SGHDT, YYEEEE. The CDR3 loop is CASSAPAGGTGGEKLFF. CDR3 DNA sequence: TGTGCCAGCAGCGCGCCCGCTGGGGGGACAGGGGGCGAAAAACTGTTTTTT.

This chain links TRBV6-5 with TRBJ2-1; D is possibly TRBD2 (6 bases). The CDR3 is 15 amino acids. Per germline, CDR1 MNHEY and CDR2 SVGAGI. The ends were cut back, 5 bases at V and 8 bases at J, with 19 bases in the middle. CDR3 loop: CASSVTALAVDEQFF. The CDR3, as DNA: TGTGCCAGCAGTGTAACCGCACTAGCCGTCGATGAGCAGTTCTTC.

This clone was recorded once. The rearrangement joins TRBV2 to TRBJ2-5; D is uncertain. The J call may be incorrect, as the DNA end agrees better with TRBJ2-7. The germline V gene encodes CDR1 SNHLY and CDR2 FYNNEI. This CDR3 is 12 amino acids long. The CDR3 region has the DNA TGTGCCAGCAGTGTAGTCGAGTACGAGCAGTACTTC. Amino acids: CASSVVEYEQYF.

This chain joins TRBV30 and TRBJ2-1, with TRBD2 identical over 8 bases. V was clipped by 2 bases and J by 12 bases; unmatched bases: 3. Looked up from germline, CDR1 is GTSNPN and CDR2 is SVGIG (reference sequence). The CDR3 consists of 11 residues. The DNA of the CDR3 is TGTGCCTGGAGTTTCGGGGGGGGGCAGTTCTTC. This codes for CAWSFGGGQFF. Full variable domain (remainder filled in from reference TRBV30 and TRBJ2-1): SQTIHQWPATLVQPVGSPLSLECTVEGTSNPNLYWYRQAAGRGLQLLFYSVGIGQISSEVPQNLSASRPQDRQFILSSKKLLLSDSGFYLCAWSFGGGQFFGPGTRLTVL.

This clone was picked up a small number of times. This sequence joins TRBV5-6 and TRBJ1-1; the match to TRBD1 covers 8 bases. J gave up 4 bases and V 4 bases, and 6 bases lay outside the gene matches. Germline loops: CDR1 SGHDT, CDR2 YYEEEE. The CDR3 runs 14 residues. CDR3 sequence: CASSNRGVSTEAFF. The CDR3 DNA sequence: TGTGCCAGCAGCAACAGGGGGGTGAGCACTGAAGCTTTCTTT.

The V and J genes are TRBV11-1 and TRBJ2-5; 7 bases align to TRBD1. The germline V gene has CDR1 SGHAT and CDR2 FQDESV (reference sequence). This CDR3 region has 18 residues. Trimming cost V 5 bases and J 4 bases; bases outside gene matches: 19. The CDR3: CASSSIGVADRLAETQYF. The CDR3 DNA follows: TGTGCCAGCAGCAGCATTGGGGTCGCGGACAGGTTGGCAGAGACCCAGTACTTC.

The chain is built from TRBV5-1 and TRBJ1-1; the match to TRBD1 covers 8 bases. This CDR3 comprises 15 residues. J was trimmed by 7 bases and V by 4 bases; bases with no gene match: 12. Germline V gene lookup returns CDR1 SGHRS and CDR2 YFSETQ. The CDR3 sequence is CASSTPGTGSREAFF. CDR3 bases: TGCGCCAGCAGCACCCCCGGGACAGGCTCCCGTGAAGCTTTCTTT.

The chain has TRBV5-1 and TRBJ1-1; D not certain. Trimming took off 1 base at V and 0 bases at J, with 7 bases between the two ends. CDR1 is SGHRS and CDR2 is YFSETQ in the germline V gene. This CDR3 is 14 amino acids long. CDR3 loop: CASSLTSLNTEAFF. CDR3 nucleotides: TGCGCCAGCAGCTTGACTTCTCTGAACACTGAAGCTTTCTTT.

The CDR3 bases are TGTGCCAGCTCCTTCTACTCGTCCTACGAGCAGTACTTC. Its protein is CASSFYSSYEQYF. The V call is TRBV18, the J call TRBJ2-7; D is unclear. The CDR3 extends over 13 amino acids. Germline loops: CDR1 KGHSH, CDR2 LQKENI. V was trimmed by 6 bases and J by 1 base, leaving 10 bases between them.

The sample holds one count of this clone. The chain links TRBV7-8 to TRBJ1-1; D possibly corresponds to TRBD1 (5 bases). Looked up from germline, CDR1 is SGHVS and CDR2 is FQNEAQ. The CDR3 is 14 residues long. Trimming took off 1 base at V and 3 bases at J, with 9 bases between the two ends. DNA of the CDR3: TGTGCCAGCAGCTTAGGGACATGGGACACTGAAGCTTTCTTT. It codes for CASSLGTWDTEAFF.

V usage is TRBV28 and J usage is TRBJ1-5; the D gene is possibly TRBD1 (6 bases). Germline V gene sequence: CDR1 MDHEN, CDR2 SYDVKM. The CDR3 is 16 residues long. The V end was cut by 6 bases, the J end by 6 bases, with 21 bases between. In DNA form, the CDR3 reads TGTGCCAGCAGCCCCACCTCCCGGGGGGCAGGTCAGCCCCAGCATTTT. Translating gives CASSPTSRGAGQPQHF.

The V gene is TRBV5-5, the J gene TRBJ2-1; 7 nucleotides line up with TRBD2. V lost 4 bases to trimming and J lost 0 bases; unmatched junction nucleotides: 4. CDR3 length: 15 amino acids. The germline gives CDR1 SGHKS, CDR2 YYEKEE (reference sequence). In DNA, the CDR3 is TGTGCCAGCAGCGATACTAGCGTCTCCTACAATGAGCAGTTCTTC. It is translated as CASSDTSVSYNEQFF.

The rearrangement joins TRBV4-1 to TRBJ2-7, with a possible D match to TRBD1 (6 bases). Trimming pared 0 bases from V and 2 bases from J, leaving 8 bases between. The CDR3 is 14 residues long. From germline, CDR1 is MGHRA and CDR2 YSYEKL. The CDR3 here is CASSQDRQAYEQYF. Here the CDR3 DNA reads TGCGCCAGCAGCCAAGATCGACAGGCCTACGAGCAGTACTTC.

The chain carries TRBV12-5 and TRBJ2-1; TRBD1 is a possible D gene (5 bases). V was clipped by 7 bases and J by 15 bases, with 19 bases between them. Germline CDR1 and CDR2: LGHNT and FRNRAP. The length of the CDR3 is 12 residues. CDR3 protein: CASASIKGLMFF. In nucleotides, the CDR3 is TGTGCTAGTGCCTCAATCAAGGGGTTGATGTTCTTC.

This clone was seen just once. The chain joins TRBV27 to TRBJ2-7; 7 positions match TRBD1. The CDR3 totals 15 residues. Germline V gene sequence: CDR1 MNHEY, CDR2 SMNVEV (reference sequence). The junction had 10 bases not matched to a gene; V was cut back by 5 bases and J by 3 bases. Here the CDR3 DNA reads TGTGCCAGCAGTGCGGTACCGGGACAGATCTACGAGCAGTACTTC. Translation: CASSAVPGQIYEQYF.

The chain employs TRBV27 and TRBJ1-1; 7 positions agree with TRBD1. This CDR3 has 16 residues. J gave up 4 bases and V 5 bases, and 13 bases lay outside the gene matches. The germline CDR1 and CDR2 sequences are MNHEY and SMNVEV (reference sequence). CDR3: CASSAIRQGRGTEAFF. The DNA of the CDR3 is TGTGCCAGCAGTGCAATAAGACAGGGTAGAGGCACTGAAGCTTTCTTT.

The CDR3 spells CASSLSSVAYF. The CDR3 DNA reads TGCGCCAGCAGCTTGTCCTCGGTTGCGTACTTC. The chain links TRBV5-1 to TRBJ2-7; D not resolved. This CDR3 contains 11 residues. The V gene lost 1 base and the J gene lost 12 bases, with 11 bases spanning the gap. Per the germline V gene, CDR1 is SGHRS and CDR2 is YFSETQ.